A selection of T cell receptor beta chains follows, all from one sample in a study of shared clonotypes between healthy human individuals. Some clones are missing from TCRdb's copy, which holds only in-frame ones; the method was immunoSEQ multiplex PCR. The top ten clones hold 0.36% of a sample with fewer than 1.6 million clones, around 98.5% of them seen once. The sequenced material came from naive CD4+ T cells sorted from blood. Every receptor here comes from a man aged 25 to 40 in good health. The CDR3 runs from the conserved cysteine through the conserved F or W. The order of the fields is D gene, V gene, clone size, J gene, CDR3 protein, CDR3 DNA. D genes are given only for firm matches. A clone size is listed for some rows: how often the clone was seen (once, few, many), or a class if it is expanded.

>TRBD1|TRBV4-1|NA|TRBJ1-2
CASSLRRGDSTNYGYTF
TGCGCCAGCAGCCTCAGGAGGGGGGACAGCACTAACTATGGCTACACCTTC
>TRBD2|TRBV6-1|NA|TRBJ2-6
CASRGREAVLTF
TGTGCCAGCAGGGGACGGGAGGCGGTCCTGACTTTC
>NA|TRBV7-2|NA|TRBJ2-7
CASSRTESYEQYF
TGTGCCAGCAGTCGGACGGAATCCTACGAGCAGTACTTC
>NA|TRBV12-5|NA|TRBJ1-2
CASGLLEGSNYGYTF
TGTGCTAGTGGTTTATTAGAGGGATCCAATTACGGCTACACCTTC
>NA|TRBV13|NA|TRBJ2-7
CASSFRSYEQYF
TGTGCCAGCAGCTTCAGGTCCTACGAGCAGTACTTC
>NA|TRBV7-6|NA|TRBJ1-4
CASSQSPVAREKLFF
TGTGCCAGCAGCCAGTCCCCTGTTGCCAGAGAAAAACTGTTTTTT
>TRBD2|TRBV4-2|NA|TRBJ2-2
CASSQDWIAGGHTGELFF
TGTGCCAGCAGCCAGGACTGGATAGCGGGAGGGCATACCGGGGAGCTGTTTTTT
>NA|TRBV2|NA|TRBJ2-7
CASSQTSPHF
TGTGCCAGCAGTCAGACTAGTCCCCACTTC
>TRBD2|TRBV9|once|TRBJ2-3
CASSVKAGGPTDTQYF
TGTGCCAGCAGCGTAAAGGCGGGAGGGCCAACAGATACGCAGTATTTT
>NA|TRBV7-6|NA|TRBJ2-3
CASSLGITGDTQYF
TGTGCCAGCAGCTTAGGAATTACGGGAGATACGCAGTATTTT
>NA|TRBV29-1|NA|TRBJ2-5
CSVDLVRATQYF
TGCAGCGTTGATCTTGTCCGGGCTACCCAGTACTTC
>TRBD1|TRBV29-1|NA|TRBJ1-1
CSVEPRLGRGRAEAFF
TGCAGCGTTGAACCCCGCCTGGGCAGGGGGCGAGCTGAAGCTTTCTTT
>NA|TRBV5-4|NA|TRBJ1-2
CASSLVGQINYGYTF
TGTGCCAGCAGCTTGGTAGGACAGATTAACTATGGCTACACCTTC
>TRBD2|TRBV10-3|NA|TRBJ2-2
CAISGLAGLNTGELFF
TGTGCCATCAGCGGACTAGCGGGACTTAACACCGGGGAGCTGTTTTTT
>TRBD1|TRBV28|NA|TRBJ1-4
CASSLRQGDEKLFF
TGTGCCAGCAGTTTAAGACAGGGCGATGAAAAACTGTTTTTT
>NA|TRBV29-1|NA|TRBJ2-3
CSVEKQGKGLALADTQYF
TGCAGCGTTGAAAAACAGGGGAAGGGGCTAGCGCTCGCAGATACGCAGTATTTT
>NA|TRBV6-1|NA|TRBJ1-5
CASIFFQGQPQHF
TGTGCCAGCATTTTTTTCCAGGGGCAGCCCCAGCATTTT
>NA|TRBV28|NA|TRBJ2-7
CASSLRGRGVYEQYF
TGTGCCAGCAGTTTAAGAGGCAGGGGGGTCTACGAGCAGTACTTC
>NA|TRBV7-6|NA|TRBJ1-3
CASSHLSTSGNTIYF
TGTGCCAGCAGCCACCTCTCCACCTCTGGAAACACCATATATTTT
>TRBD1|TRBV6-5|NA|TRBJ2-7
CASSYFGTGNSYEQYF
TGTGCCAGCAGTTACTTTGGGACAGGGAACTCCTACGAGCAGTACTTC
>NA|TRBV7-2|NA|TRBJ1-2
CASRIQLRGYGYTF
TGTGCCAGCAGGATACAGCTCCGGGGCTATGGCTACACCTTC
>TRBD2|TRBV6-1|few|TRBJ2-7
CASSEPSGAFYEQYF
TGTGCCAGCAGTGAACCTAGCGGAGCATTCTACGAGCAGTACTTC
>NA|TRBV28|NA|TRBJ2-3
CASSNRGPDTQYF
TGTGCCAGCAGCAACCGGGGGCCAGATACGCAGTATTTT
>NA|TRBV27|NA|TRBJ1-5
CASSSAGTVSNQPQHF
TGTGCCAGCAGTTCTGCCGGGACGGTAAGCAATCAGCCCCAGCATTTT
>TRBD1|TRBV7-9|NA|TRBJ2-1
CASRGQGADGEQFF
TGTGCCAGCAGAGGACAGGGGGCCGATGGGGAGCAGTTCTTC
>NA|TRBV28|NA|TRBJ2-7
CASSQTSSIHEQYF
TGTGCCAGCAGTCAAACTAGCTCCATCCACGAGCAGTACTTC
>NA|TRBV23-1|NA|TRBJ1-5
CASSILVSGDSNQPQHF
TGCGCCAGCAGTATCCTCGTGTCAGGGGATAGCAATCAGCCCCAGCATTTT
>TRBD2|TRBV27|NA|TRBJ2-5
CASSSGTSGRWQETQYF
TGTGCCAGCAGCTCCGGGACTAGCGGGAGATGGCAAGAGACCCAGTACTTC
>NA|TRBV25-1|NA|TRBJ2-5
CASSEYRQGGVLETQYF
TGTGCCAGCAGTGAATATCGCCAGGGCGGTGTCCTGGAGACCCAGTACTTC
>TRBD1|TRBV7-3|NA|TRBJ2-3
CASTKTGSTDTQYF
TGTGCCAGCACCAAGACAGGGTCCACAGATACGCAGTATTTT
>TRBD1|TRBV29-1|NA|TRBJ2-1
CSVEPGQAYNEQFF
TGCAGCGTTGAGCCGGGACAGGCGTACAATGAGCAGTTCTTC
>NA|TRBV5-1|NA|TRBJ2-5
CASSLGDVRQETQYF
TGCGCCAGCAGCTTGGGAGACGTGCGCCAAGAGACCCAGTACTTC
>TRBD2|TRBV7-9|NA|TRBJ2-7
CASSLNSLAGGHEQYF
TGTGCCAGCAGCCTAAATTCACTAGCGGGAGGGCATGAGCAGTACTTC
>TRBD2|TRBV19|NA|TRBJ2-3
CASTPGLGSDTGYF
TGTGCCAGTACTCCGGGACTAGGATCAGATACGGGGTATTTT
>NA|TRBV11-2|NA|TRBJ1-1
CASSLTVSAFF
TGTGCCAGCAGCTTGACAGTCTCAGCTTTCTTT
>NA|TRBV4-1|once|TRBJ1-2
CASSQPLPGQPYGYTF
TGCGCCAGCAGCCAACCCCTCCCCGGACAGCCCTATGGCTACACCTTC
>TRBD1|TRBV10-3|NA|TRBJ2-5
CAIRGQDKETQYF
TGTGCCATCAGGGGACAGGACAAAGAGACCCAGTACTTC
>NA|TRBV10-3|NA|TRBJ2-7
CATGPRASYEQYF
TGTGCCACCGGACCACGAGCCTCATACGAGCAGTACTTC
>TRBD1|TRBV6-1|NA|TRBJ2-3
CASRDRDRGSDTQYF
TGTGCCAGCAGGGACCGGGACAGGGGCTCAGATACGCAGTATTTT
>NA|TRBV5-4|NA|TRBJ2-6
CASSFLEVSGANVLTF
TGTGCCAGCAGCTTTCTGGAGGTCTCTGGGGCCAACGTCCTGACTTTC
>NA|TRBV18|NA|TRBJ2-2
CASSPIIGTQNTGELFF
TGTGCCAGCTCACCAATTATCGGGACTCAGAACACCGGGGAGCTGTTTTTT
>TRBD1|TRBV5-1|NA|TRBJ2-7
CASSSGQGNEQYF
TGCGCCAGCAGCTCCGGACAGGGGAACGAGCAGTACTTC
>NA|TRBV10-3|NA|TRBJ2-3
CAISQGDSTDTQYF
TGTGCCATCAGCCAGGGTGATAGTACAGATACGCAGTATTTT
>TRBD2|TRBV18|NA|TRBJ2-1
CASSPSLAGVSYNEQFF
TGTGCCAGCTCACCGAGTCTCGCGGGAGTCTCCTACAATGAGCAGTTCTTC
>TRBD2|TRBV19|NA|TRBJ2-1
CASSTGLVDNEQFF
TGTGCCAGTTCAACGGGACTAGTCGACAATGAGCAGTTCTTC
>NA|TRBV27|NA|TRBJ1-2
CASSPSPAGALLYGYTF
TGTGCCAGCAGCCCCTCCCCGGCCGGGGCCCTCCTCTATGGCTACACCTTC
>TRBD2|TRBV13|once|TRBJ2-1
CASSLEGSGRKWAYNEQFF
TGTGCCAGCAGCTTAGAGGGTAGCGGGAGAAAATGGGCATACAATGAGCAGTTCTTC